The sequence of this TCR beta chain was determined in a study of control samples from healthy donors and cancer patients. V lost 3 bases and J lost 1, with 12 bases in between. The CDR3 consists of 15 residues. The germline V gene has CDR1 SGHTA and CDR2 FQGNSA. Sequencing used immunoSEQ multiplex PCR; TCRdb keeps in-frame clones, though not all of them. The repertoire holds roughly 86,000 clones, with 90% as singletons. The sequence was obtained from a woman aged 18-29 years in good health. This rearrangement joins TRBV7-2 to TRBJ1-1; D is ambiguous. The source material was blood. This CDR3 reads CASSFYANQNTEAFF. The CDR3 DNA follows: TGTGCCAGCAGCTTTTACGCGAACCAGAACACTGAAGCTTTCTTT.